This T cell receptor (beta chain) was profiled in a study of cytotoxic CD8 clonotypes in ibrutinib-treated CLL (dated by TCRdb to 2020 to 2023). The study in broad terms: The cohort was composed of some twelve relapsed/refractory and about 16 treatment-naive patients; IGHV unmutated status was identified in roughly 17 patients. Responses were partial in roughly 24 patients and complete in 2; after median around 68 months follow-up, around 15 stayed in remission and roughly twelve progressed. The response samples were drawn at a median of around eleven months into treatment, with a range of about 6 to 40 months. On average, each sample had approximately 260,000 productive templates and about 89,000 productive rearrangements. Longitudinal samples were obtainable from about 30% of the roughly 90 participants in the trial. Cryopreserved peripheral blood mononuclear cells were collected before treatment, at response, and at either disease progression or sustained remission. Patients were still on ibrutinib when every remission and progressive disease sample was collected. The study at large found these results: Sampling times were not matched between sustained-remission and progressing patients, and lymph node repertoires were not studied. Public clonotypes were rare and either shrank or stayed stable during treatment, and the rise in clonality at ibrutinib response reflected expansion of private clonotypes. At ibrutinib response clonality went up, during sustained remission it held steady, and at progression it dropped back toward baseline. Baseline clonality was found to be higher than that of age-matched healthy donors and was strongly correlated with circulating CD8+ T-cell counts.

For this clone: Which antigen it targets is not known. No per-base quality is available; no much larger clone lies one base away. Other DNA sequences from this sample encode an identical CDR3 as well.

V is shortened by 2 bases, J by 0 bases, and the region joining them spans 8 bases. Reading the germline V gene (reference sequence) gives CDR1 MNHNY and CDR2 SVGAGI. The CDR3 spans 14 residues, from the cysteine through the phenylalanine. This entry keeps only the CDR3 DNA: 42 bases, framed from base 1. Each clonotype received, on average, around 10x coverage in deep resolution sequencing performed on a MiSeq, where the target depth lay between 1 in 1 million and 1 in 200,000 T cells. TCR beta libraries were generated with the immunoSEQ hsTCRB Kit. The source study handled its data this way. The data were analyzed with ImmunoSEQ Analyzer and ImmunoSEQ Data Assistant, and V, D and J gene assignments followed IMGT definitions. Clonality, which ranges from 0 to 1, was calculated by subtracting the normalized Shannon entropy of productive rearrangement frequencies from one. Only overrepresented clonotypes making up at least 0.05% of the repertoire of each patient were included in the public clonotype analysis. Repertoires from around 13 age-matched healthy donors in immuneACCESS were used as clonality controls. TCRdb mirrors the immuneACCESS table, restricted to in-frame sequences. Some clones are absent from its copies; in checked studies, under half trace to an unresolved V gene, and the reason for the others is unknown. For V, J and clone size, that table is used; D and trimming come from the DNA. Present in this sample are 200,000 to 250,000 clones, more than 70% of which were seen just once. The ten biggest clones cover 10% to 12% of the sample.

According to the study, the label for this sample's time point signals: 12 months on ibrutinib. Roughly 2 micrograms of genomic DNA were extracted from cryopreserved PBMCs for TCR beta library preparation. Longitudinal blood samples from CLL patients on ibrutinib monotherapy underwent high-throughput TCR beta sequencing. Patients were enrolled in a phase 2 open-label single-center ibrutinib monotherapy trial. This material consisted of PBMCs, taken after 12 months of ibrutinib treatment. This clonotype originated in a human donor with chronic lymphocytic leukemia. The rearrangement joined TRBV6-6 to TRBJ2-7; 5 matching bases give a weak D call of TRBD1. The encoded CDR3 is CASSYGGASYEQYF. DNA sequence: TGTGCCAGCAGTTACGGTGGGGCCTCCTACGAGCAGTACTTC.